Reported below is one T cell receptor beta chain. Its specificity is unknown. Profiling relied on immunoSEQ multiplex PCR, and the TCRdb table lists in-frame clones only, not all of them. The table lists around 250,000 clones, around nine tenths of them singletons. Germline CDR1 reads SQVTM; CDR2 reads ANQGSEA. The CDR3 consists of 14 residues. V lost 6 bases to trimming and J lost 4 bases; unmatched junction nucleotides: 11. These data come from a study of Ad26.COV2.S vaccination and SARS-CoV-2 variants. Turning to the study itself: Intramuscularly, Ad26.COV2.S was given either once or twice, 56 days apart.

The sample's treatment: some 19 received Ad26.COV2.S at low or high dose, single or two shots; roughly 5 received placebo; per-sample allocation not given. Each sample was drawn 63 days after the first injection (of vaccine or placebo). Ad26 vector vaccine expressed Wuhan-strain SARS-CoV-2 spike. Study results and caveats: Estimates derived from TCR breadth and depth analyses may have underestimated total T cell responses.

The sample in question was peripheral blood, obtained in a trial of Ad26.COV2.S vaccine versus placebo. This sequence originates from a person aged 18 to 59 who received the Ad26.COV2.S COVID-19 vaccine or a placebo. J is TRBJ1-2 and V is TRBV29-1, with 7 bases fitting TRBD1. The CDR3 nucleotides read TGCAGCGTGGCGACCGGGACAGACTTCTATGGCTACACCTTC. This translates into CSVATGTDFYGYTF. The full variable domain, in which reference TRBV29-1 and TRBJ1-2 provide the parts outside the CDR3, is SAVISQKPSRDICQRGTSLTIQCQVDSQVTMMFWYRQQPGQSLTLIATANQGSEATYESGFVIDKFPISRPNLTFSTLTVSNMSPEDSSIYLCSVATGTDFYGYTFGSGTRLTVV.